The 8 T cell receptor beta chains listed next were all sequenced from one sample in a study of blood T cells in healthy people across ages. Next came a second PCR, run for about 6 to 11 cycles, which used a sample-barcoded 5' primer along with a J-beta primer mix. TCRdb itself ran the 5' RACE reads through MiXCR, one entry per CDR3 protein. The table records hundreds of thousands of distinct CDR3 sequences, around 31% of them present only once. Sequenced: blood. These receptors all come from a woman aged 80 or older in good health.

This clonotype appeared many times. The V gene is TRBV20-1, the J gene TRBJ2-3; the D gene could be TRBD1 or TRBD2 (5 bases each). Germline CDR1 reads DFQATT; CDR2 reads SNEGSKA (reference sequence). V lost 5 bases and J lost 6, with 24 bases in between. The CDR3 has 16 residues. The CDR3 bases are TGCAGTGCTGCCCGGGCCAGGGTCGAGGGGTGGGATACGCAGTATTTT. It specifies CSAARARVEGWDTQYF.

This clonotype has ten or more counts. The chain uses TRBV5-6 and TRBJ1-2; 8 bases agree with TRBD1. The CDR3 runs to 15 residues. Germline CDR1 and CDR2: SGHDT and YYEEEE. After removal of 0 bases from V and 4 bases from J, the junction contained 5 bases not matched to a gene. The CDR3 here is CASSLAGQGSYGYTF. CDR3 DNA sequence: TGTGCCAGCAGCTTGGCCGGACAGGGATCCTATGGCTACACCTTC. Using reference TRBV5-6 and TRBJ1-2 for the parts outside the CDR3, the full variable domain is DAGVTQSPTHLIKTRGQQVTLRCSPKSGHDTVSWYQQALGQGPQFIFQYYEEEERQRGNFPDRFSGHQFPNYSSELNVNALLLGDSALYLCASSLAGQGSYGYTFGSGTRLTVV.

This chain connects TRBV25-1 to TRBJ1-2, with TRBD1 matching 7 bases. CDR1 and CDR2 from the germline V gene are MGHDK and SYGVNS. V was pared by 3 bases and J by 4 bases, with 8 bases of the junction left unmatched. The CDR3 is 15 amino acids. CDR3 nucleotide sequence: TGTGCCAGCAGTGAGTTCACAGGGGACGGCTATGGCTACACCTTC. Protein product: CASSEFTGDGYGYTF.

This clonotype has at least ten counts. V usage is TRBV10-3 and J usage is TRBJ1-2, with D perhaps matching TRBD1 (5 bases). Trimming removed 6 bases at V and 8 bases at J, with 16 bases between. The CDR3 has 13 residues. Germline V lookup: CDR1 ENHRY, CDR2 SYGVKD. The CDR3 is CAISNSSGIGYTF. As DNA, the CDR3 is TGTGCCATCAGCAACTCTTCAGGGATAGGCTACACCTTC.

This clonotype was picked up a small number of times. The junction differs from germline at one of its ends, possibly a read error. The V call is TRBV28, the J call TRBJ2-7; 9 nucleotides align to TRBD1. The V gene's germline CDR1 is MDHEN and CDR2 SYDVKM. The CDR3 is 17 residues long. CDR3 loop: CASSLYSLGQGFNERYF. The CDR3 nucleotides are TGTGCCAGCAGTTTATACTCCCTGGGACAGGGTTTCAATGAGCGGTACTTC.

The CDR3: CASSEYGQVQSPLHF. For the CDR3, the DNA is TGTGCCAGCAGTGAATATGGACAGGTGCAGTCACCCCTCCACTTT. This chain uses TRBV25-1 with TRBJ1-6; 7 nucleotides align to TRBD1. The CDR3 spans 15 residues. After removal of 0 bases from V and 10 bases from J, the junction contained 6 bases not matched to a gene. In germline, CDR1 is MGHDK, CDR2 SYGVNS.

The genes are TRBV28 and TRBJ2-5; 10 bases agree with TRBD2. The end of the DNA is better explained by TRBJ2-7, so the J call may be wrong. Per germline, CDR1 MDHEN and CDR2 SYDVKM. CDR3 length equals 14 residues. The CDR3 spells CASQGLAETYEQYF. The CDR3 coding sequence is TGTGCCAGCCAAGGACTAGCGGAAACCTACGAGCAGTACTTC.

This clonotype was found many times. The rearrangement links TRBV12-3 or TRBV12-4 to TRBJ1-4; D is ambiguous. This CDR3 is 13 amino acids long. Trimming cost V 6 bases and J 6 bases, with 11 bases left between them. The CDR3 here is CASSRQLDEKLFF. CDR3 DNA sequence: TGTGCCAGCAGCCGGCAACTAGATGAAAAACTGTTTTTT.